Here is one T cell receptor beta chain with its context. This sample was included in a study of blood T cell repertoires in COVID-19. Study details: The United States, Italy and Spain supplied acute and convalescent COVID-19 samples.

The germline gives CDR1 LGHNA, CDR2 YNFKEQ. This CDR3 is built from 19 residues. V lost 2 bases to trimming and J lost 6 bases, with 23 bases between them. Data came from immunoSEQ multiplex PCR; TCRdb stores just in-frame clones and leaves some out. The sample contains 160,000 or so clones, roughly 89% of which appear only once. This clonotype was sampled from a woman between 65 and 79 years old with COVID-19, enrolled during active disease. Sequenced: peripheral blood. The chain is built from TRBV4-2 and TRBJ1-6, with a tentative D call TRBD1 (5 bases). The CDR3 reads CASSQPRPRGTDSNSPLHF. DNA of the CDR3: TGTGCCAGCAGCCAACCAAGACCTAGGGGAACGGATAGTAATTCACCCCTCCACTTT.